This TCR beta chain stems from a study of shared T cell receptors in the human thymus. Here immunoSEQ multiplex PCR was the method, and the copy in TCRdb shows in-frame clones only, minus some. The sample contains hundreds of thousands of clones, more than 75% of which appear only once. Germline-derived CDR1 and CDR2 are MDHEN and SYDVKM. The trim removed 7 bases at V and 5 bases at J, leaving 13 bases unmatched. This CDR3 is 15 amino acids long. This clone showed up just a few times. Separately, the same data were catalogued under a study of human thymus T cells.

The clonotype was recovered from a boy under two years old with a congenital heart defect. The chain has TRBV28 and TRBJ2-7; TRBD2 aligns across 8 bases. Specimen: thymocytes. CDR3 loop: CASIFSGKDIHEQYF. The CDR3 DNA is TGTGCCAGCATCTTTAGCGGGAAGGATATCCACGAGCAGTACTTC.